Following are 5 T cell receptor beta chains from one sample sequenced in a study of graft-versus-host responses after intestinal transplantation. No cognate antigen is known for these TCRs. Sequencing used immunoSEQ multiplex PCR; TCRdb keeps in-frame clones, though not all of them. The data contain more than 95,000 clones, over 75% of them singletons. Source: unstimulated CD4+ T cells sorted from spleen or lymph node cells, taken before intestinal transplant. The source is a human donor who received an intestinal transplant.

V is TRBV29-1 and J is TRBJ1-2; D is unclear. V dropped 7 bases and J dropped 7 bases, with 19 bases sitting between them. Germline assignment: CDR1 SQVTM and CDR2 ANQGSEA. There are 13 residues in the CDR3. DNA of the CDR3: TGCAGCGCGAAGGATGGCTTGGATGGTGGCTACACCTTC. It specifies CSAKDGLDGGYTF.

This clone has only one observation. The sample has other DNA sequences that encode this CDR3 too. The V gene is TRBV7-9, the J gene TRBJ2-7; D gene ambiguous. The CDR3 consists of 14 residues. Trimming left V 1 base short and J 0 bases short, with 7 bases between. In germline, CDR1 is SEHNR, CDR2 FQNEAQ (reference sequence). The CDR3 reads CASSLGLSSYEQYF. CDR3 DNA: TGTGCCAGCAGCTTAGGTCTTAGCTCCTACGAGCAGTACTTC.

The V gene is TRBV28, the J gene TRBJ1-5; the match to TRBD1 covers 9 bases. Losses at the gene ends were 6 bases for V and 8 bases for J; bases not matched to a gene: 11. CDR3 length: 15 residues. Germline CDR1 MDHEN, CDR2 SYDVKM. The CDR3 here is CASRPKWDRAEPQHF. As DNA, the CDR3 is TGTGCCAGCAGACCTAAGTGGGACAGGGCTGAGCCCCAGCATTTT.

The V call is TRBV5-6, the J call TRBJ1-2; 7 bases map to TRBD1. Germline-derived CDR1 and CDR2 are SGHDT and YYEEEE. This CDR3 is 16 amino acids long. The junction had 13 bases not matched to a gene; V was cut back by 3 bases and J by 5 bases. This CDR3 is CASSSGEQGNLYGYTF. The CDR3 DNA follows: TGTGCCAGCAGCTCGGGGGAACAGGGGAATCTTTATGGCTACACCTTC.

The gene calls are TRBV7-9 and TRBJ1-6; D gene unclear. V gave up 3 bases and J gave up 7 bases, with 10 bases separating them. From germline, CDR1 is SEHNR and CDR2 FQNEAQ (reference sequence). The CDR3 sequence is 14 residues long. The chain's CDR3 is CASSFDIPNSPLHF. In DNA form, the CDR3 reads TGTGCCAGCAGCTTTGACATCCCCAATTCACCCCTCCACTTT.